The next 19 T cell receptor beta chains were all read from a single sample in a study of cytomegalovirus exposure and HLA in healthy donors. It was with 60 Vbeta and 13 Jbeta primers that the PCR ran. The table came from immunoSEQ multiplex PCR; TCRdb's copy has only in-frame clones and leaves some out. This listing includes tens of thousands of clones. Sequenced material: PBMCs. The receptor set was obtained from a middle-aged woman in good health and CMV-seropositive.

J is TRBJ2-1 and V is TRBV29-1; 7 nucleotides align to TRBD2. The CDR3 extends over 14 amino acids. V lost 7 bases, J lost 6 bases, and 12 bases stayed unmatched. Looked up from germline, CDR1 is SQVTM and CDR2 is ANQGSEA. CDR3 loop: CSAPGGGSLNEQFF. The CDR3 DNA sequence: TGCAGCGCACCGGGCGGGGGATCCCTCAATGAGCAGTTCTTC.

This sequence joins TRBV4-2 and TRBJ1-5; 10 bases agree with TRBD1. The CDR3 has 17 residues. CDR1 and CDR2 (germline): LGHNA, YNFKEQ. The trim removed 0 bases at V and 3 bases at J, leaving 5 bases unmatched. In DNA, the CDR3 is TGTGCCAGCAGCCAAGAAGGGGACAGGGGCTACAATCAGCCCCAGCATTTT. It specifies CASSQEGDRGYNQPQHF.

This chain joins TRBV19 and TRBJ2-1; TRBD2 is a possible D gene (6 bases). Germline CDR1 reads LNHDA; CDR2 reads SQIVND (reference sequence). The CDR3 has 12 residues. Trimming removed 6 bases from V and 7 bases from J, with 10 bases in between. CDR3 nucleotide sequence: TGTGCCAGTAGCCCCGGAGGGAATGAGCAGTTCTTC. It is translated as CASSPGGNEQFF.

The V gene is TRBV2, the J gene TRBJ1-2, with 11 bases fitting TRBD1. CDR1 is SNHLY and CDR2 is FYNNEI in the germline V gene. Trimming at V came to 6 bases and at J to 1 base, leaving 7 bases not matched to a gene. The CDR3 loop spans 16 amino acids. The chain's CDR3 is CASSLDRGPLNYGYTF. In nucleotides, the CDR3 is TGTGCCAGCAGCCTGGACAGGGGGCCCCTTAACTATGGCTACACCTTC.

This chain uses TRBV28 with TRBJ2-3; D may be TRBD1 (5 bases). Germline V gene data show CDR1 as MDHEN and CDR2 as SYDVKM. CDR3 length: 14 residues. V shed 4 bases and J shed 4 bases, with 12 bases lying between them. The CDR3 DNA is TGTGCCAGCAGTTCAGGGTTGGAGTCAGATACGCAGTATTTT. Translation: CASSSGLESDTQYF.

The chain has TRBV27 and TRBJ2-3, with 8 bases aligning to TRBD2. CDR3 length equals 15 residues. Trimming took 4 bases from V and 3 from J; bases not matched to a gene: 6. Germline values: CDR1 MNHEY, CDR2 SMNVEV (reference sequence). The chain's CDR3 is CASSSPGLVTDTQYF. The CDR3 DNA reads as TGTGCCAGCAGTTCCCCGGGACTAGTAACAGATACGCAGTATTTT.

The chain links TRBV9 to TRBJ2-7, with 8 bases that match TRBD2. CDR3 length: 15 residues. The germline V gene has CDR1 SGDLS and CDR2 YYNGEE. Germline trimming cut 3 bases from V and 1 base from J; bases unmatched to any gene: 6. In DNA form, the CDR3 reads TGTGCCAGCAGCGCGGGGGGGTTTTCGTCCTACGAGCAGTACTTC. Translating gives CASSAGGFSSYEQYF.

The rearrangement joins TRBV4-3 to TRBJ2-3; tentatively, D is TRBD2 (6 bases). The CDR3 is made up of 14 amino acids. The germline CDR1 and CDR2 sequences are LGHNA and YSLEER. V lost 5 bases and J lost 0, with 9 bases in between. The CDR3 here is CASSIRGSTDTQYF. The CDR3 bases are TGCGCCAGCAGCATCCGGGGGAGCACAGATACGCAGTATTTT.

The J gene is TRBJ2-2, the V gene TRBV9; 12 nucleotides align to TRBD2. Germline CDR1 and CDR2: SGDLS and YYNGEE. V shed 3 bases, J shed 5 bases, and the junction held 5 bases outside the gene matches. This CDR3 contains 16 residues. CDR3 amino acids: CASSATLAGGTGELFF. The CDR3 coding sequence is TGTGCCAGCAGCGCCACCCTAGCGGGAGGGACCGGGGAGCTGTTTTTT.

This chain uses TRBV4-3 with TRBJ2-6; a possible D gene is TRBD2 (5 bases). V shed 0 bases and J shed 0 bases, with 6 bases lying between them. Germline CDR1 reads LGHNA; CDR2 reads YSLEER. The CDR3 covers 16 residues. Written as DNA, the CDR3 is TGCGCCAGCAGCCAAGATGGGAGCTCTGGGGCCAACGTCCTGACTTTC. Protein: CASSQDGSSGANVLTF.

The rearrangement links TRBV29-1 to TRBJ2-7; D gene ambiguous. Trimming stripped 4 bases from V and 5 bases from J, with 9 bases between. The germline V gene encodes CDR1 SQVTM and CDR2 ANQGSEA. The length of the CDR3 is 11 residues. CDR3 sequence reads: CSVAHADEQYF. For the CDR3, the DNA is TGCAGCGTTGCACATGCAGACGAGCAGTACTTC.

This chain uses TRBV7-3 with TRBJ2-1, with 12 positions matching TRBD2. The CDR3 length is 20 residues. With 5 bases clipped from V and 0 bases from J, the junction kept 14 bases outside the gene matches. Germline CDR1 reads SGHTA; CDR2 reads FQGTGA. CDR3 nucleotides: TGTGCCAGCAGCCCTTGGGGGGGGACTAGCGGGTATAGCTCCTACAATGAGCAGTTCTTC. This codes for CASSPWGGTSGYSSYNEQFF.

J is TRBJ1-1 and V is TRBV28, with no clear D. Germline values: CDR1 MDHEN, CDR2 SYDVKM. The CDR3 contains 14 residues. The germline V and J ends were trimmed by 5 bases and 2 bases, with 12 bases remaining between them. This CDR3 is CASSPVPANTEAFF. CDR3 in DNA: TGTGCCAGCAGTCCGGTTCCCGCTAACACTGAAGCTTTCTTT.

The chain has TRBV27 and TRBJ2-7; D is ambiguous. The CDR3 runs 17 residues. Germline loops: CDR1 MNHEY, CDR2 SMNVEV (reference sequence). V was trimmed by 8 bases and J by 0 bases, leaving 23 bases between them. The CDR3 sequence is CASGPRPLKNRSYEQYF. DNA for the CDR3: TGTGCCAGCGGTCCTAGGCCCCTTAAGAATCGCTCCTACGAGCAGTACTTC.

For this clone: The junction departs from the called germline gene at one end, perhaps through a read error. The CDR3 reads CASSLEGREVF. The CDR3 nucleotides are TGTGCCAGCAGCTTGGAGGGGAGGGAGGTCTTC. This chain links TRBV5-4 with TRBJ2-7, with TRBD2 matching over 7 bases. CDR1 SGHNT and CDR2 YYREEE come from the germline V gene (reference sequence). The CDR3 covers 11 residues.

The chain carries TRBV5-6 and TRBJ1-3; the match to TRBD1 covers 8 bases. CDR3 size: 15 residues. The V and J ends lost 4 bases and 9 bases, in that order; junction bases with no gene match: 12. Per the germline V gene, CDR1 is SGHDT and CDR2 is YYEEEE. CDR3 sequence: CASSLTGVYGGTIYF. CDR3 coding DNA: TGTGCCAGCAGCCTGACAGGGGTTTATGGAGGCACCATATATTTT.

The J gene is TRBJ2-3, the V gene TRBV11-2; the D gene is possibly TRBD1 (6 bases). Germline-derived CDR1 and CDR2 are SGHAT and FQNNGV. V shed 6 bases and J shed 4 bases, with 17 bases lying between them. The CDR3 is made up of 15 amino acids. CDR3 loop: CASSLALGAADTQYF. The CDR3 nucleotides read TGTGCCAGCAGTCTAGCTTTGGGGGCCGCAGATACGCAGTATTTT.

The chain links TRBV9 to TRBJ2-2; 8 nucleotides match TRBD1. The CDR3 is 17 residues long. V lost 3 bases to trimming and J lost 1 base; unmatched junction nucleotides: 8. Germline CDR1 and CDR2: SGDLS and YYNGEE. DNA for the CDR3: TGTGCCAGCAGCGCCCCGCCCAGGGGGCGGAACACCGGGGAGCTGTTTTTT. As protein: CASSAPPRGRNTGELFF. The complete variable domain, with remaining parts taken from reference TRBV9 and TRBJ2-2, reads DSGVTQTPKHLITATGQRVTLRCSPRSGDLSVYWYQQSLDQGLQFLIQYYNGEERAKGNILERFSAQQFPDLHSELNLSSLELGDSALYFCASSAPPRGRNTGELFFGEGSRLTVL.

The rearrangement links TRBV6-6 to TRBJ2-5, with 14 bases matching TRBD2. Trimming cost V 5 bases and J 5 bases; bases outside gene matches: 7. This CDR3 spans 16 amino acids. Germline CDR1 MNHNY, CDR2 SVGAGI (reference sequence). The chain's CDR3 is CASSPGTSGGAETQYF. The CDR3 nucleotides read TGTGCCAGCAGTCCCGGGACTAGCGGGGGCGCGGAGACCCAGTACTTC.